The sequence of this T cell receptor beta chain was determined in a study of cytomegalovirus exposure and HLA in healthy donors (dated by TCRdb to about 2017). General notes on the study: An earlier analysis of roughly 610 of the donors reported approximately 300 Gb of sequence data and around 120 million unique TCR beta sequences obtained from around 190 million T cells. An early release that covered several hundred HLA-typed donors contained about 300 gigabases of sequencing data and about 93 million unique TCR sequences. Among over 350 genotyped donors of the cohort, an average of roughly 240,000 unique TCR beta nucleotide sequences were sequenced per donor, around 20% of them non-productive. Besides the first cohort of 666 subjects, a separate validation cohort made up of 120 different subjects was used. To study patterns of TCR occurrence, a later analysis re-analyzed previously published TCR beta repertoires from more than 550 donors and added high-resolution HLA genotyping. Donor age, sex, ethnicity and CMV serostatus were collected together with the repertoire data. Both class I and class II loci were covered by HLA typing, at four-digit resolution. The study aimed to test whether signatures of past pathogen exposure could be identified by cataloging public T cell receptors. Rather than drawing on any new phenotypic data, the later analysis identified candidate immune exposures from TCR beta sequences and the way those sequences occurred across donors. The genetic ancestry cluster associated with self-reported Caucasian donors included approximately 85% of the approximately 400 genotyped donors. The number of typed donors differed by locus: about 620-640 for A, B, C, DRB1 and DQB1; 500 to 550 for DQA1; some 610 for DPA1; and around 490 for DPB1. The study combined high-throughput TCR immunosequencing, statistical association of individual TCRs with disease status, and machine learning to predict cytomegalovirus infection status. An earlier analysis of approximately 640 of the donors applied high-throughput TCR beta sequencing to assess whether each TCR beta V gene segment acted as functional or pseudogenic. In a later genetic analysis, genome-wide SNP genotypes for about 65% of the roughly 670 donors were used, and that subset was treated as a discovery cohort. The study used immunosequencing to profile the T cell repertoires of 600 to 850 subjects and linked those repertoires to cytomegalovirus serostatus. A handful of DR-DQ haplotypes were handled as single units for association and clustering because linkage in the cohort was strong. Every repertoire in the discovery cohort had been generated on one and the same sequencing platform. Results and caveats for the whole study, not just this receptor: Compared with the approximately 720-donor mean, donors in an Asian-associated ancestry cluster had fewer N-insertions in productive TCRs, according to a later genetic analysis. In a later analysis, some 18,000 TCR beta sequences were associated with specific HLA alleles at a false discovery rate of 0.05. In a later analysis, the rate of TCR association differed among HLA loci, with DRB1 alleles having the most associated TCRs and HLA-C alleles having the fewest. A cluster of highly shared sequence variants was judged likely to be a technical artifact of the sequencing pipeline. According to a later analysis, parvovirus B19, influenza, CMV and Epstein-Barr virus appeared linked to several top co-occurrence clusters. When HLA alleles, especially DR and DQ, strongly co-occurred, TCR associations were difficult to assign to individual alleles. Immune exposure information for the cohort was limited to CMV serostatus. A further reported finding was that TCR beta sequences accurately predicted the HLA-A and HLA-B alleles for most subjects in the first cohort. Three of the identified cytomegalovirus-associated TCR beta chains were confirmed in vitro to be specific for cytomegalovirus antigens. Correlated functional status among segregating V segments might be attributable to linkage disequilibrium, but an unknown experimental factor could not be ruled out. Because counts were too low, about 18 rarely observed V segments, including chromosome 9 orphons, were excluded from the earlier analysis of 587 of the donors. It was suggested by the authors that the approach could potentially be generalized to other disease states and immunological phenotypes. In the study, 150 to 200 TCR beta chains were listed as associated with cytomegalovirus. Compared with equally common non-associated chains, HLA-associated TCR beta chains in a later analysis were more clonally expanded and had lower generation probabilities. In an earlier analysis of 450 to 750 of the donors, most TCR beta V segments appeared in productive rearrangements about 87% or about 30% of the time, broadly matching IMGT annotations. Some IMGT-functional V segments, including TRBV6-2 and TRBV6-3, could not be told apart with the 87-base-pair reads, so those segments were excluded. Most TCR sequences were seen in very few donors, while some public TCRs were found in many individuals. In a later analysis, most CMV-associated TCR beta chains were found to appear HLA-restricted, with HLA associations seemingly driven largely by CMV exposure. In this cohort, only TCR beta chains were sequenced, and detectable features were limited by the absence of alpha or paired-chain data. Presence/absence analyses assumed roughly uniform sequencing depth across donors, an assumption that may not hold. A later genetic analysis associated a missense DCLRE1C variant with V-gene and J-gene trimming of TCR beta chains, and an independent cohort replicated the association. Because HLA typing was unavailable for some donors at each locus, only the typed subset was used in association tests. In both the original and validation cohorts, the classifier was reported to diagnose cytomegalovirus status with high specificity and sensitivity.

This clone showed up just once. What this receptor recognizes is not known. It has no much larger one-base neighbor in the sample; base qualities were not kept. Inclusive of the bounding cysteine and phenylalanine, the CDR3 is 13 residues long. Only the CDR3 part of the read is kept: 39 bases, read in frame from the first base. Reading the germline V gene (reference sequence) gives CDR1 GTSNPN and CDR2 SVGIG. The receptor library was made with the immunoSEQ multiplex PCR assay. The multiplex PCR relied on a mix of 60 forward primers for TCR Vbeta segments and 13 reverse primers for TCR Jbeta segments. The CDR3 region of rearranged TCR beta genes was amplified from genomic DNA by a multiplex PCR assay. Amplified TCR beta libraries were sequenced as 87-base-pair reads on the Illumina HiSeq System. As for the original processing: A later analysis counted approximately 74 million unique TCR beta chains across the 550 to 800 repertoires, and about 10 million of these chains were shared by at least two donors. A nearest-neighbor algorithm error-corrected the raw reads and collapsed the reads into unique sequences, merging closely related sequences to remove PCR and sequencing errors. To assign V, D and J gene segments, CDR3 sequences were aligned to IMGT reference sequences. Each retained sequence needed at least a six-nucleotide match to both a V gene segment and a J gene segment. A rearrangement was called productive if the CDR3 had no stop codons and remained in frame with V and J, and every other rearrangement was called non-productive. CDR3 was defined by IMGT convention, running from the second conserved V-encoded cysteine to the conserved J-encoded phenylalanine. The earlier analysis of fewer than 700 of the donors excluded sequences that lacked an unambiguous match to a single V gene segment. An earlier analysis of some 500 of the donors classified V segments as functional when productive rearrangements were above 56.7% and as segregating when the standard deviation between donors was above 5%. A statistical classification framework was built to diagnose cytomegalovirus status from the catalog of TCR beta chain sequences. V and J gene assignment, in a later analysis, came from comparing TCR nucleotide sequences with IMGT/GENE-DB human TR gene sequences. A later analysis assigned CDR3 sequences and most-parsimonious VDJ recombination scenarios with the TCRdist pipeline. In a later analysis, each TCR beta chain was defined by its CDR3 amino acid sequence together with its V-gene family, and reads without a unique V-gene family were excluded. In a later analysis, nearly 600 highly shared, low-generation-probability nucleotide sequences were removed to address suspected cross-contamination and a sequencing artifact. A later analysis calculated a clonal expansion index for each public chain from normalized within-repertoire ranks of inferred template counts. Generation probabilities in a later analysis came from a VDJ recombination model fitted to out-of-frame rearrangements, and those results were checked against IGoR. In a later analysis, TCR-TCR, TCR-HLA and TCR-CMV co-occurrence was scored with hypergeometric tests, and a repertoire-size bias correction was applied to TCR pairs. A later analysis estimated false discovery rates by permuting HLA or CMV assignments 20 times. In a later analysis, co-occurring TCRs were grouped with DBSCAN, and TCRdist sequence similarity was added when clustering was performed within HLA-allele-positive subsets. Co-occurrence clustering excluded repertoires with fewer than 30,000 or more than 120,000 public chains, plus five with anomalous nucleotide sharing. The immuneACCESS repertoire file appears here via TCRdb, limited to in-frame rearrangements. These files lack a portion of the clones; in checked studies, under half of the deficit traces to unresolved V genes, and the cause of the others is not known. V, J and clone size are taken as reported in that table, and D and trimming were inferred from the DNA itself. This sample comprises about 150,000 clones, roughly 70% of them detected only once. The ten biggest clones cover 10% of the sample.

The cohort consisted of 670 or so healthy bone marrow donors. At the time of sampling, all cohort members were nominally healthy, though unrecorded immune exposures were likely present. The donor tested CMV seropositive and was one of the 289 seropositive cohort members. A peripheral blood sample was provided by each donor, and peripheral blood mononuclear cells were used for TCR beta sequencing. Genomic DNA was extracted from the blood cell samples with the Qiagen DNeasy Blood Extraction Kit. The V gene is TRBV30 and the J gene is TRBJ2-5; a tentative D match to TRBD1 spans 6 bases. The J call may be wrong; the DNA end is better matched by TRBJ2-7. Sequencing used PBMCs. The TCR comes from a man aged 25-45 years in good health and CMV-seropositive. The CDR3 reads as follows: CAWSRGQGNEQYF. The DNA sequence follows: TGTGCCTGGAGTCGCGGGCAGGGGAACGAGCAGTACTTC.